This T cell receptor beta chain was obtained from a study of shared clonotypes between healthy human individuals. General observations from the study: Donors were few, which limited the genetic and exposure-history diversity represented.

V was trimmed by 7 bases and J by 4 bases, leaving 16 bases between them. Germline V lookup: CDR1 LNHDA, CDR2 SQIVND (reference sequence). CDR3 size: 15 residues. As originally analysed: ImmunoSEQ output lacked quality scores and full-length reads, limiting matched filtering. Sequenced by immunoSEQ multiplex PCR; TCRdb stores in-frame clones only, minus some. D and trimming come from the DNA, and the V and J calls and clone size come from that table. The data hold some 490,000 clones, with over 70% observed a single time. Comment on this clone: Antigen unknown.

The study drew its donors from healthy HIV-negative adults without recent acute infections or vaccinations. The clonotype comes from a woman in her thirties or forties in good health. Some clones in this sample may be carry-over from other donors' samples. This chain connects TRBV19 to TRBJ2-2; D might be TRBD1 (6 bases). Sequences were obtained from PBMCs. This chain's CDR3 is CASKITGQLTGELFF. CDR3 nucleotide sequence: TGTGCCAGTAAGATTACGGGACAACTCACCGGGGAGCTGTTTTTT.